This TCR beta chain was obtained from a study of Ad26.COV2.S vaccination and SARS-CoV-2 variants. Sequencing used immunoSEQ multiplex PCR; TCRdb keeps in-frame clones, though not all of them. The sample records hundreds of thousands of clones, about nine tenths being singletons. V shed 3 bases and J shed 3 bases, with 5 bases lying between them. The germline CDR1 and CDR2 sequences are MNHEY and SMNVEV (reference sequence). CDR3 length: 13 amino acids. Treatment noted: 15 to 20 received Ad26.COV2.S at low or high dose, single or two shots; about five received placebo; per-sample allocation not given. Each sample was drawn 63 days after the first injection (of vaccine or placebo).

This TCR derives from a person aged 18-65 years who received the Ad26.COV2.S COVID-19 vaccine or a placebo. J is TRBJ2-2 and V is TRBV27; D not resolved. This material consisted of peripheral blood, taken in a trial of Ad26.COV2.S vaccine versus placebo. CDR3 amino acids: CASSFQDTGELFF. In DNA, the CDR3 is TGTGCCAGCAGTTTCCAGGACACCGGGGAGCTGTTTTTT.